The 25 T cell receptor beta chains given below trace back to one sample, sequenced in a study of prognosis after radiotherapy for stage I lung cancer (dated by TCRdb to the early 2020s). Sequencing was performed on an Illumina HiSeq 3000. The TCR beta CDR3 region was amplified from genomic DNA by two rounds of multiplex PCR. The first PCR round used primers specific to each TRBV and TRBJ gene, and the primer sequences were filed in Chinese patent CN105087789A. The public reads were quality trimmed at Q25 with fastp and then assembled into clones with MiXCR by TCRdb, keeping productive beta chains. Rows with one shared CDR3 protein collapse into an entry with the most common genes and DNA. The sample table records about 17,000 distinct CDR3 sequences; approximately 30% of these occur just once. Jointly, the top ten make up roughly a third of the sample. The material was PBMCs, obtained before or after stereotactic body radiation therapy (not recorded which). The receptor source for this set is a donor over 45 with non-small cell lung cancer.

The table lists this clonotype with many counts. The gene calls are TRBV24-1 and TRBJ2-1; 10 bases match TRBD2. The germline V gene encodes CDR1 KGHDR and CDR2 SFDVKD. The V segment lost 5 bases and the J segment 5 bases; nucleotides outside the gene matches: 2. The CDR3 runs 14 residues. The CDR3 nucleotides are TGTGCCACCAGTGCACTAGCGGGACACAATGAGCAGTTCTTC. This codes for CATSALAGHNEQFF.

This clonotype was detected many times. This sequence joins TRBV12-3 or TRBV12-4 and TRBJ2-3; D call uncertain. Trimming removed 5 bases from V and 5 bases from J, with 11 bases in between. This CDR3 has 13 residues. In nucleotides, the CDR3 is TGTGCCAGCAGTGCGATAAGGCGAGATACGCAGTATTTT. Translating it yields CASSAIRRDTQYF.

In regard to this clonotype: Given a far larger clone just one base away, this is likely a sequencing read error. The V and J genes are TRBV6-4 and TRBJ2-2, with TRBD2 matching 8 bases. In germline, CDR1 is MRHNA, CDR2 SNTAGT. The CDR3 length is 14 residues. CDR3 sequence reads: CSSNSGLEAGELFF. The CDR3 nucleotides read TGTTCCAGCAACTCGGGACTAGAAGCCGGGGAGCTGTTTTTT.

As regards this clonotype: A read error is possible here, since a much larger clone lies one base away. This chain uses TRBV7-8 with TRBJ2-7; D assignment may be TRBD1 or TRBD2 (5 bases each). Trimming pared 1 base from V and 2 bases from J, leaving 15 bases between. In germline, CDR1 is SGHVS, CDR2 FQNEAQ. This CDR3 has 16 residues. The CDR3 reads CASSLGSWDGPYEQYF. CDR3 nucleotides: TGTGCCAGCAGCTTAGGATCGTGGGACGGACCCTACGAGCAGTACTTC.

The chain links TRBV19 to TRBJ1-5, with TRBD1 matching over 7 bases. There are 14 residues in the CDR3. Germline V gives CDR1 LNHDA, CDR2 SQIVND (reference sequence). With V trimmed by 7 bases and J by 10 bases, 13 bases remained unmatched. The CDR3 loop is CASNQQGTYHPQHF. CDR3 sequence (DNA): TGTGCCAGTAACCAACAGGGGACTTACCATCCCCAGCATTTT. The complete variable domain, with remaining parts taken from reference TRBV19 and TRBJ1-5, reads DGGITQSPKYLFRKEGQNVTLSCEQNLNHDAMYWYRQDPGQGLRLIYYSQIVNDFQKGDIAEGYSVSREKKESFPLTVTSAQKNPTAFYLCASNQQGTYHPQHFGDGTRLSIL.

This clonotype occurred many times. The chain combines TRBV3-1 with TRBJ2-1; 13 bases map to TRBD2. Germline loops: CDR1 LGHDT, CDR2 YNNKEL (reference sequence). The V and J ends lost 4 bases and 4 bases, in that order; junction bases with no gene match: 4. CDR3 size: 16 residues. CDR3 bases: TGTGCCAGCAGCCTAGGACTAGCGGGGGATTACAATGAGCAGTTCTTC. It is translated as CASSLGLAGDYNEQFF.

This clonotype was seen ten or more times. J is TRBJ2-2 and V is TRBV27; no clear D gene. The ends were cut back, 8 bases at V and 7 bases at J, with 8 bases in the middle. The CDR3 consists of 11 residues. Germline-derived CDR1 and CDR2 are MNHEY and SMNVEV (reference sequence). The CDR3 is CASRVNGELFF. CDR3 coding DNA: TGTGCCAGCCGGGTGAACGGGGAGCTGTTTTTT.

At least ten counts were recorded for this clonotype. V is TRBV6-1 and J is TRBJ1-5; D not certain. V lost 5 bases and J 3 bases, leaving 8 bases between the germline ends. Germline lookup yields CDR1 MNHNS and CDR2 SASEGT. The CDR3 sequence is 13 residues long. The CDR3 sequence: CASSRAFNQPQHF. The CDR3 DNA is TGTGCCAGCAGTAGGGCCTTCAATCAGCCCCAGCATTTT.

As concerns this clonotype: This clone may be a read error of a much larger clone one base away. The gene calls are TRBV7-2 and TRBJ2-2; 7 bases match TRBD1. Germline V gene sequence: CDR1 SGHTA, CDR2 FQGNSA. This CDR3 has 15 amino acids. The CDR3 DNA reads as TGTGCCAGCAGCCAGGGGAGACAGGGCACCGGGGAGCTGGTTTTT. Translation: CASSQGRQGTGELVF.

There are many counts of this clonotype. The chain recombines TRBV5-4 with TRBJ2-6; D gene ambiguous. V lost 1 base to trimming and J lost 4 bases, with 9 bases between them. Germline CDR1 is SGHNT and CDR2 is YYREEE (reference sequence). The CDR3 contains 15 residues. For the CDR3, the DNA is TGTGCCAGCAGCTTGTCAAACATAGGGGCCAACGTCCTGACTTTC. Its translation: CASSLSNIGANVLTF.

The rearrangement joins TRBV20-1 to TRBJ1-5; 10 nucleotides line up with TRBD1. CDR1 is DFQATT, CDR2 SNEGSKA, per germline (reference sequence). V gave up 2 bases and J gave up 15 bases; unmatched junction bases: 16. The CDR3 length is 15 residues. The CDR3 nucleotides read TGCAGTGCTAGATCGGGACAGGGGAACAATCAGCCCAGGCATTTT. It codes for CSARSGQGNNQPRHF.

This clonotype was recorded many times. The rearrangement uses TRBV30 and TRBJ2-5; 7 positions match TRBD2. The CDR3 covers 15 residues. Losses at the gene ends were 0 bases for V and 0 bases for J; bases not matched to a gene: 4. CDR1 is GTSNPN and CDR2 is SVGIG in the germline V gene (reference sequence). CDR3 sequence reads: CAWSVPGGYQETQYF. As DNA, the CDR3 is TGTGCCTGGAGTGTACCCGGGGGGTACCAAGAGACCCAGTACTTC.

This clonotype was recorded many times. The chain joins TRBV29-1 to TRBJ2-7; D is unclear. Germline values: CDR1 SQVTM, CDR2 ANQGSEA. V gave up 3 bases and J gave up 0 bases, with 3 bases separating them. The CDR3 is 11 residues long. In DNA, the CDR3 is TGCAGCGTTGAGGCCTCCTACGAGCAGTACTTC. Amino acid sequence: CSVEASYEQYF.

The chain is built from TRBV7-8 and TRBJ1-3; 7 bases match TRBD1. Germline V gene lookup returns CDR1 SGHVS and CDR2 FQNEAQ. This CDR3 has 13 residues. After removal of 8 bases from V and 1 base from J, the junction contained 2 bases not matched to a gene. CDR3 nucleotide sequence: TGTGCCAGCTTGACAGGGTCTGGAAACACCATATATTTT. Protein sequence: CASLTGSGNTIYF.

As concerns this clonotype: Relative to the germline gene, one junction end is altered; a read error may explain this. V usage is TRBV19 and J usage is TRBJ1-6; TRBD1 is a possible D gene (6 bases). Germline CDR1 LNHDA, CDR2 SQIVND (reference sequence). CDR3 length: 15 residues. CDR3 sequence (DNA): TGTGCCAGTCAAGGGGGATCTTCCGGAATTTCACGCCTCCACTTT. It is translated as CASQGGSSGISRLHF.

This clonotype was seen repeatedly, ten times or more. This chain uses TRBV19 with TRBJ2-2, with 7 bases matching TRBD2. V lost 5 bases, J lost 3 bases, and 12 bases stayed unmatched. Germline loops: CDR1 LNHDA, CDR2 SQIVND (reference sequence). This CDR3 comprises 17 residues. The CDR3 spells CASSPHGGRFDTGELFF. Written as DNA, the CDR3 is TGTGCCAGTAGTCCTCATGGCGGGAGATTCGACACCGGGGAGCTGTTTTTT.

This clonotype was counted between two and nine times. A read error likely explains this, since a far larger clone differs by one base. This rearrangement joins TRBV6-4 to TRBJ2-3; D is ambiguous. Germline CDR1 is MRHNA and CDR2 is SNTAGT. V was trimmed by 5 bases and J by 7 bases, leaving 10 bases between them. The CDR3 is 12 amino acids. The CDR3: CASSRRSYTQYF. The CDR3, as DNA: TGTGCCAGCAGTCGGCGGAGCTATACGCAGTATTTT.

This clonotype has only a few counts. This probably arose from a read error, given a far larger clone one base away. V and J are TRBV6-2 or TRBV6-3 and TRBJ1-5, with 8 bases that match TRBD1. This CDR3 contains 14 residues. CDR1 is MNHEY and CDR2 is SVGEGT in the germline V gene. The CDR3 is CASSPGQAPQPQNF. The DNA of the CDR3 is TGTGCCAGCAGCCCGGGACAGGCCCCCCAGCCCCAGAATTTT.

This sequence joins TRBV19 and TRBJ2-5; D unclear. This CDR3 contains 11 residues. Trimming shortened V by 3 bases and J by 12 bases, and 11 bases separated the two germline ends. Per the germline V gene, CDR1 is LNHDA and CDR2 is SQIVND (reference sequence). DNA for the CDR3: TGTGCCAGTAGTATCCAAGAGACAAAGTACTTC. Amino acids: CASSIQETKYF.

As for this clonotype: One base away lies a much larger clone, so this may be a sequencing read error. The V call is TRBV7-9, the J call TRBJ1-4; D unclear. The germline gives CDR1 SEHNR, CDR2 FQNEAQ (reference sequence). The CDR3 contains 16 residues. For the CDR3, the DNA is TGTGCCATCAGCTTTACTACGGTCGCAACTAATGAAAAACTGTTTTTT. It yields the protein CAISFTTVATNEKLFF.

This clonotype was detected ten times or more. The rearrangement joins TRBV5-1 to TRBJ2-3, with 9 bases that match TRBD1. This CDR3 region has 18 residues. V gave up 0 bases and J gave up 5 bases; unmatched junction bases: 13. Germline CDR1 SGHRS, CDR2 YFSETQ. The CDR3 spells CASSLGPFGDRAKDTQYF. In DNA form, the CDR3 reads TGCGCCAGCAGCTTGGGGCCCTTCGGGGACAGGGCTAAAGATACGCAGTATTTT.

This clonotype was seen repeatedly, ten times or more. A much larger clonotype is one base distant, so this may be a read error. The CDR3 DNA sequence: TGCGCCAGCAGCTTGTCGTTTGGTTCACGGTGGAACACCATATATTTT. It encodes CASSLSFGSRWNTIYF. The V call is TRBV5-1, the J call TRBJ1-3; no definite D call. The germline V gene has CDR1 SGHRS and CDR2 YFSETQ. V shed 1 base and J shed 7 bases, with 18 bases lying between them. CDR3 length equals 16 residues. The whole variable domain, remainder taken from reference TRBV5-1 and TRBJ1-3, is KAGVTQTPRYLIKTRGQQVTLSCSPISGHRSVSWYQQTPGQGLQFLFEYFSETQRNKGNFPGRFSGRQFSNSRSEMNVSTLELGDSALYLCASSLSFGSRWNTIYFGEGSWLTVV.

A word on this clonotype: No conserved phenylalanine or tryptophan ends this CDR3, so it is likely a read error. This chain uses TRBV4-3 with TRBJ1-2; TRBD1 aligns across 8 bases. V lost 8 bases to trimming and J lost 8 bases; unmatched junction nucleotides: 10. The length of the CDR3 is 13 residues. Germline CDR1 and CDR2: LGHNA and YSLEER. CDR3 DNA sequence: TGCGCCAGCGTATACGGACAGGGAACCGGCTACACCCTC. This encodes CASVYGQGTGYTL.

About this clonotype: Given a far larger clone just one base away, this is likely a sequencing read error. The rearrangement uses TRBV6-1 and TRBJ2-1; 10 nucleotides line up with TRBD2. The germline gives CDR1 MNHNS, CDR2 SASEGT. V trimming: 9 bases; J trimming: 0 bases; junction bases outside the gene matches: 20. The CDR3 spans 20 residues. The CDR3 DNA reads as TGTGCCAGGAGCAACCAAAGACTAGCGGGTAGAAAGAACTCCTACAATGAGCAGTTCTTC. It encodes CARSNQRLAGRKNSYNEQFF.

This clonotype was observed at least ten times. The rearrangement links TRBV18 to TRBJ2-1; tentatively, D is TRBD1 (6 bases). V lost 3 bases and J lost 6, with 15 bases in between. The CDR3 runs to 15 residues. CDR1 and CDR2 (germline): KGHSH, LQKENI. The CDR3 reads CASSPSQGRGNEQFF. The CDR3 nucleotides read TGTGCCAGCTCACCGAGTCAGGGCAGGGGCAATGAGCAGTTCTTC. The entire variable domain, with the rest obtained from reference TRBV18 and TRBJ2-1, is as follows: NAGVMQNPRHLVRRRGQEARLRCSPMKGHSHVYWYRQLPEEGLKFMVYLQKENIIDESGMPKERFSAEFPKEGPSILRIQQVVRGDSAAYFCASSPSQGRGNEQFFGPGTRLTVL.